The rows below give T cell receptor beta chains drawn from one sample of a study of blood T cell repertoires in COVID-19. The assay was immunoSEQ multiplex PCR, and TCRdb's table has in-frame clones only and misses some. The repertoire includes about 270,000 clones, 88% of them detected once, and around 3% sits in the top ten. The sample consisted of PBMCs or T cells enriched from blood (not recorded which). These receptors all come from a woman aged 45-65 years who had recovered from COVID-19. CDR3s include the opening cysteine and the closing phenylalanine or tryptophan. A D gene is named only where the DNA matches it firmly. Some rows mark clone size as missing; the rest say once, few, many or name a class of expanded clone.

v_call: TRBV6-1
d_call: TRBD1
j_call: TRBJ1-1
clone_size: once
cdr3_aa: CASSDPGDSQNTEAFF
cdr3_nt: TGTGCCAGCAGTGACCCGGGGGACAGCCAGAACACTGAAGCTTTCTTT

v_call: TRBV19
d_call: .
j_call: TRBJ1-5
clone_size: .
cdr3_aa: CASSPPPGNQPQHF
cdr3_nt: TGTGCCAGTAGTCCCCCCCCTGGCAATCAGCCCCAGCATTTT

v_call: TRBV25-1
d_call: .
j_call: TRBJ1-6
clone_size: .
cdr3_aa: CASSGGYSNSPLHF
cdr3_nt: TGTGCCAGCAGTGGAGGGTACAGTAATTCACCCCTCCACTTT

v_call: TRBV4-1
d_call: .
j_call: TRBJ2-3
clone_size: .
cdr3_aa: CASSHSLASTDTQYF
cdr3_nt: TGCGCCAGCAGCCACTCCCTAGCGAGCACAGATACGCAGTATTTT

v_call: TRBV7-3
d_call: TRBD1
j_call: TRBJ2-4
clone_size: .
cdr3_aa: CASSPGTGSIQYF
cdr3_nt: TGTGCCAGCAGCCCCGGGACAGGGAGCATTCAGTACTTC

v_call: TRBV7-2
d_call: .
j_call: TRBJ2-1
clone_size: .
cdr3_aa: CASSFGIYNEQFF
cdr3_nt: TGTGCCAGCAGCTTCGGGATTTACAATGAGCAGTTCTTC

v_call: TRBV28
d_call: TRBD1
j_call: TRBJ2-7
clone_size: .
cdr3_aa: CASSRPGQGSYEQYF
cdr3_nt: TGTGCCAGCAGCAGGCCGGGACAGGGGTCCTACGAGCAGTACTTC

v_call: TRBV30
d_call: .
j_call: TRBJ1-2
clone_size: .
cdr3_aa: CACVPGFRGYTF
cdr3_nt: TGTGCCTGCGTCCCCGGGTTTCGGGGCTACACCTTC

v_call: TRBV9
d_call: TRBD1
j_call: TRBJ2-1
clone_size: .
cdr3_aa: CASSVVGTTGGEQFF
cdr3_nt: TGTGCCAGCAGCGTAGTGGGGACAACAGGGGGTGAGCAGTTCTTC

v_call: TRBV7-2
d_call: .
j_call: TRBJ1-2
clone_size: .
cdr3_aa: CASSPRDRGDYGYTF
cdr3_nt: TGTGCCAGCAGCCCGCGAGATAGGGGCGACTATGGCTACACCTTC

v_call: TRBV4-3
d_call: TRBD2
j_call: TRBJ2-7
clone_size: .
cdr3_aa: CASSQEPGGTYEQYF
cdr3_nt: TGCGCCAGCAGCCAAGAGCCGGGAGGAACCTACGAGCAGTACTTC

v_call: TRBV29-1
d_call: .
j_call: TRBJ1-1
clone_size: .
cdr3_aa: CSVGSGHEAFF
cdr3_nt: TGCAGCGTCGGATCGGGACACGAAGCTTTCTTT

v_call: TRBV6-2/TRBV6-3
d_call: TRBD2
j_call: TRBJ2-7
clone_size: .
cdr3_aa: CASSNSGSSYEQYF
cdr3_nt: TGTGCCAGCAGTAATAGCGGGAGCTCCTACGAGCAGTACTTC

v_call: TRBV10-3
d_call: TRBD1
j_call: TRBJ1-1
clone_size: .
cdr3_aa: CAISEGQGSEAFF
cdr3_nt: TGTGCCATCAGTGAAGGACAGGGGTCTGAAGCTTTCTTT

v_call: TRBV23-1
d_call: TRBD1
j_call: TRBJ1-3
clone_size: .
cdr3_aa: CASSHTTGEDRGLLNTIYF
cdr3_nt: TGCGCCAGCAGTCATACTACAGGTGAGGACAGGGGGCTTTTGAACACCATATATTTT

v_call: TRBV7-2
d_call: TRBD1
j_call: TRBJ2-7
clone_size: .
cdr3_aa: CASSLAYRGQVALGEQYF
cdr3_nt: TGTGCCAGCAGCTTAGCGTACAGGGGACAGGTCGCGCTGGGAGAGCAGTACTTC

v_call: TRBV28
d_call: TRBD1
j_call: TRBJ1-4
clone_size: .
cdr3_aa: CASSFSGTGKKLFF
cdr3_nt: TGTGCCAGCAGTTTTTCCGGGACAGGGAAGAAACTGTTTTTT

v_call: TRBV7-2
d_call: TRBD1
j_call: TRBJ2-7
clone_size: once
cdr3_aa: CASSLAQGVTYEQYF
cdr3_nt: TGTGCCAGCAGCTTAGCACAGGGGGTCACCTACGAGCAGTACTTC

v_call: TRBV28
d_call: .
j_call: TRBJ2-3
clone_size: .
cdr3_aa: CASSQGRTDTQYF
cdr3_nt: TGTGCCAGCAGCCAGGGGCGGACAGATACGCAGTATTTT

v_call: TRBV10-2
d_call: .
j_call: TRBJ1-2
clone_size: .
cdr3_aa: CASRAQGNNYGYTF
cdr3_nt: TGCGCCAGCAGAGCTCAGGGGAACAACTATGGCTACACCTTC

v_call: TRBV30
d_call: .
j_call: TRBJ1-2
clone_size: once
cdr3_aa: CAWSNNRPGFGYTF
cdr3_nt: TGTGCCTGGAGTAATAACAGACCAGGGTTTGGCTACACCTTC

v_call: TRBV3-1/TRBV3-2
d_call: .
j_call: TRBJ2-7
clone_size: .
cdr3_aa: CASSPKGARVSEQYF
cdr3_nt: TGTGCCAGCAGCCCCAAAGGGGCAAGAGTGTCCGAGCAGTACTTC

v_call: TRBV28
d_call: TRBD1
j_call: TRBJ1-3
clone_size: .
cdr3_aa: CASSLLTGAHTIYF
cdr3_nt: TGTGCCAGCAGTTTATTAACAGGGGCACACACCATATATTTT

v_call: TRBV19
d_call: .
j_call: TRBJ2-5
clone_size: .
cdr3_aa: CASSLDIGRQETQYF
cdr3_nt: TGTGCCAGTAGTCTGGACATAGGTAGGCAAGAGACCCAGTACTTC

v_call: TRBV7-2
d_call: TRBD1
j_call: TRBJ1-1
clone_size: few
cdr3_aa: CASSPGQGITEAFF
cdr3_nt: TGTGCCAGCAGCCCAGGACAGGGAATAACTGAAGCTTTCTTT

v_call: TRBV7-2
d_call: .
j_call: TRBJ1-1
clone_size: few
cdr3_aa: CASSLGANTEAFF
cdr3_nt: TGTGCCAGCAGTCTAGGGGCCAACACTGAAGCTTTCTTT

v_call: TRBV7-9
d_call: .
j_call: TRBJ1-1
clone_size: .
cdr3_aa: CASSLAGANTEAFF
cdr3_nt: TGTGCCAGCAGCTTAGCAGGGGCGAACACTGAAGCTTTCTTT

v_call: TRBV29-1
d_call: .
j_call: TRBJ2-1
clone_size: .
cdr3_aa: CSGIETYNEQFF
cdr3_nt: TGCAGCGGAATTGAGACCTACAATGAGCAGTTCTTC

v_call: TRBV18
d_call: .
j_call: TRBJ2-1
clone_size: .
cdr3_aa: CASSPPEGSYNEQFF
cdr3_nt: TGTGCCAGCTCACCACCAGAGGGCTCCTACAATGAGCAGTTCTTC

v_call: TRBV27
d_call: TRBD1
j_call: TRBJ1-1
clone_size: .
cdr3_aa: CASSSGQGATLNTEAFF
cdr3_nt: TGTGCCAGCAGTTCCGGACAGGGGGCCACTTTGAACACTGAAGCTTTCTTT

v_call: TRBV27
d_call: TRBD2
j_call: TRBJ2-2
clone_size: .
cdr3_aa: CASSLKTSGRPRDTGELFF
cdr3_nt: TGTGCCAGCAGTTTAAAGACTAGCGGGAGGCCCCGTGACACCGGGGAGCTGTTTTTT